The rows below give T cell receptor beta chains drawn from one sample of a study of T cells in Graves' hyperthyroidism and ophthalmopathy. TCRdb called the multiplex PCR reads again in MiXCR, with one record for every CDR3 protein. The sample lists about 300,000 distinct CDR3 sequences, roughly 19% occurring once. Sequenced sample: blood. These receptors all stem from a man between 45 and 60 years old with Graves' ophthalmopathy. CDR3s include the opening cysteine and the closing phenylalanine or tryptophan. The D gene is left open where the match is weak. Size is omitted from some rows. Given values are once, few, many or a class for expanded clones.

.	many	TRBV5-1	TRBJ2-3	TGCGCCAGCAGGAGGGGCACAGATACGCAGTATTTT	CASRRGTDTQYF
.	few	TRBV7-2	TRBJ2-3	TGTGCCAGCAGCTCGGGACTTACCACAGATACGCAGTATTTT	CASSSGLTTDTQYF
.	few	TRBV24-1	TRBJ2-3	TGTGCCACCAGTGATTATAGCGGAGCTAGCACAGATACGCAGTATTTT	CATSDYSGASTDTQYF
.	many	TRBV11-2	TRBJ2-2	TGTGCCAGCAGCTCCCACGGTAACACCGGGGAGCTGTTTTTT	CASSSHGNTGELFF
TRBD2	.	TRBV12-3/TRBV12-4	TRBJ2-2	TGTGCCAGCAGTTTAGCCCGGGTAGCGGGAGGGCGCGGTATAACCGGGGAGCTGTTTTTT	CASSLARVAGGRGITGELFF
.	few	TRBV11-1	TRBJ1-1	TGTGCCAGCAGCTTAGCGCGAGGACGGATGAACACTGAAGCTTTCTTT	CASSLARGRMNTEAFF
TRBD1	few	TRBV18	TRBJ2-2	TGTGCCAGCTCACCACAGGGGCCAGGGGGCGCGGATACCGGGGAGCTGTTTTTT	CASSPQGPGGADTGELFF
.	many	TRBV4-2	TRBJ2-2	TGTGCCAGCAGCCAGGACAGTTTGAACACCGGGGAGCTGTTTTTT	CASSQDSLNTGELFF
.	many	TRBV27	TRBJ1-2	TGTGCCAGCGCTCCGCGGGGGGACACCAATCCACCTACATATGGCTACACCTTC	CASAPRGDTNPPTYGYTF
.	few	TRBV7-9	TRBJ2-5	TGTGCCAGCAGCTTCGAGCTGGAGCAAGAGACCCAGTACTTC	CASSFELEQETQYF
.	few	TRBV12-3/TRBV12-4	TRBJ2-2	TGTGCCAGCAGCCGCGGACCCGGGGAGCTGTTTTTT	CASSRGPGELFF
.	.	TRBV3-1	TRBJ2-1	TGTGCCAGCAGCCTCCGAGGGGGCAATGAGCAGTTCTTC	CASSLRGGNEQFF
TRBD1	.	TRBV6-2/TRBV6-3	TRBJ2-4	TGTGCCAGCAGTGGACAGGGGTACATTCAGTACTTC	CASSGQGYIQYF
.	.	TRBV29-1	TRBJ2-7	TGCAGCGTCTGGGACATGAGCTCCTACGAGCAGTACTTC	CSVWDMSSYEQYF